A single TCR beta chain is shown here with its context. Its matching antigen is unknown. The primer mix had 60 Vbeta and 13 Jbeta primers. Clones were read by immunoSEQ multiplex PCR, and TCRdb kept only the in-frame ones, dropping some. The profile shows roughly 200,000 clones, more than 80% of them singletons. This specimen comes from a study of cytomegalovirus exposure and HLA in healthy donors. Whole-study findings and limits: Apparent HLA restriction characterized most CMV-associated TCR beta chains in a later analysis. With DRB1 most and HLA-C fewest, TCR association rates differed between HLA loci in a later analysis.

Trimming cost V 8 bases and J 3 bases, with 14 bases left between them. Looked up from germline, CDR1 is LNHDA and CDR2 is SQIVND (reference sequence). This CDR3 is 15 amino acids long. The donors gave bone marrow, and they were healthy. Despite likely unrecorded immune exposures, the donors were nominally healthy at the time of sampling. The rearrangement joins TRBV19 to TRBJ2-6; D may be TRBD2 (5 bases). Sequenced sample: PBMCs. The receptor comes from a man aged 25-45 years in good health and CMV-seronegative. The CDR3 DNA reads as TGTGCCAGTTATGCTATAGGGAGTGGGGCCAACGTCCTGACTTTC. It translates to CASYAIGSGANVLTF.